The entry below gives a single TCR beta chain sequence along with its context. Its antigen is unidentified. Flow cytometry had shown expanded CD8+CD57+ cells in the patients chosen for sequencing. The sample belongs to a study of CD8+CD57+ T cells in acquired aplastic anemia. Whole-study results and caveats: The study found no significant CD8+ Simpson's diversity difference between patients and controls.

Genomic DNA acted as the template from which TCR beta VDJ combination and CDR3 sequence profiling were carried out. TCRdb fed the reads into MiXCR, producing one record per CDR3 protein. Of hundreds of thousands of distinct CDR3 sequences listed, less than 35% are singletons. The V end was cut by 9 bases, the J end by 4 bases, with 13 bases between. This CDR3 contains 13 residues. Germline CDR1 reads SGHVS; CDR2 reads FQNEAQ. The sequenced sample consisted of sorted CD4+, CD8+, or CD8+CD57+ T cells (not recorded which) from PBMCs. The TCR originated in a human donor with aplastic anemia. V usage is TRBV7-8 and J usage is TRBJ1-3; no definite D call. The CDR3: CASTVLRGNTIYF. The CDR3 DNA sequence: TGTGCCAGTACAGTCCTACGAGGAAACACCATATATTTT.